Each of the 10 T cell receptor beta chains below was sequenced from the same sample in a study of beta chain features in type 1 diabetes. Every bit of the isolated RNA underwent reverse transcription, so sequencing read expressed TCRB transcripts. Assay: immunoSEQ multiplex PCR; the TCRdb copy retains only in-frame clones and omits some. The data contain 850,000 to 900,000 clones, under 20% of them singletons. Sequenced material: naive CD4+ T cells from blood. The source of these receptors is a woman younger than 35 in good health.

The chain links TRBV5-1 to TRBJ2-1, with 8 bases aligning to TRBD2. V lost 4 bases, J lost 6 bases, and 3 bases stayed unmatched. This CDR3 spans 13 amino acids. Germline V gene data show CDR1 as SGHRS and CDR2 as YFSETQ. CDR3 protein: CASSPGTSNEQFF. The CDR3 DNA is TGCGCCAGCAGCCCCGGGACTAGCAATGAGCAGTTCTTC.

Note on this clone: No DNA is shown, since the ends of the CDR3 on it are uncertain; the CDR3 is the one TCRdb lists. The V gene is TRBV28, the J gene TRBJ2-7; no check of the table's D call, TRBD2, against the DNA was made. The CDR3 is made up of 16 amino acids, end residues included. In germline, CDR1 is MDHEN, CDR2 SYDVKM. The CDR3 loop is CASSSSASGRIYEQYF.

The V gene is TRBV9, the J gene TRBJ2-7; D possibly uses TRBD1 or TRBD2 (5 bases each). V lost 3 bases and J lost 3, with 16 bases in between. The CDR3 runs 15 residues. In germline, CDR1 is SGDLS, CDR2 YYNGEE. CDR3 nucleotides: TGTGCCAGCAGCGGGGGTCCCGGGACCGTCTACGAGCAGTACTTC. As protein: CASSGGPGTVYEQYF. Full variable domain (outside the CDR3, taken from reference TRBV9 and TRBJ2-7): DSGVTQTPKHLITATGQRVTLRCSPRSGDLSVYWYQQSLDQGLQFLIQYYNGEERAKGNILERFSAQQFPDLHSELNLSSLELGDSALYFCASSGGPGTVYEQYFGPGTRLTVT.

This clone came up a few times. This chain links TRBV5-1 with TRBJ2-1, with 8 positions matching TRBD2. Germline V gene data show CDR1 as SGHRS and CDR2 as YFSETQ. This CDR3 has 16 amino acids. The ends lost 0 bases at V and 9 bases at J; junction bases unmatched: 11. DNA for the CDR3: TGCGCCAGCAGCTTGGCCGCGGGAGGTGAATACGGTGAGCAGTTCTTC. Translated, it gives CASSLAAGGEYGEQFF.

The V call is TRBV7-9, the J call TRBJ1-4; D is uncertain. From germline, CDR1 is SEHNR and CDR2 FQNEAQ (reference sequence). Trimming cost V 6 bases and J 7 bases, with 3 bases left between them. CDR3 length: 10 residues. Written as DNA, the CDR3 is TGTGCCAGCAGTTCTGAAAAACTGTTTTTT. This translates into CASSSEKLFF.

V is TRBV19 and J is TRBJ2-7, with TRBD2 as a possible D gene (5 bases). There are 12 residues in the CDR3. Trimming pared 7 bases from V and 6 bases from J, leaving 13 bases between. Germline CDR1 reads LNHDA; CDR2 reads SQIVND (reference sequence). The CDR3: CASKSKAGEQYF. The CDR3 bases are TGTGCCAGTAAATCAAAGGCGGGCGAGCAGTACTTC.

This clone has just a few counts. The chain has TRBV2 and TRBJ2-6; D unresolved. The CDR3 is 14 residues long. Looked up from germline, CDR1 is SNHLY and CDR2 is FYNNEI. V lost 7 bases, J lost 2 bases, and 9 bases lay in between. The CDR3 is CASTWGPGANVLTF. DNA for the CDR3: TGTGCCAGCACATGGGGTCCTGGGGCCAACGTCCTGACTTTC.

In its sample, this clone was seen a few times. The chain recombines TRBV4-3 with TRBJ2-7, with 9 bases fitting TRBD2. CDR3 length: 20 residues. The V gene end was trimmed by 3 bases and the J gene end by 1 base; junction bases not matched to a gene: 19. Germline V CDR1 and CDR2: LGHNA, YSLEER. CDR3 sequence: CASSHKIKGVAGASSYEQYF. In DNA form, the CDR3 reads TGCGCCAGCAGCCATAAAATAAAGGGGGTAGCGGGGGCTTCTTCCTACGAGCAGTACTTC.

This clone was seen only a few times. This rearrangement joins TRBV15 to TRBJ2-7; the D is unclear. This CDR3 comprises 13 residues. V was pared by 3 bases and J by 4 bases, with 10 bases between. Germline V gives CDR1 LNHNV, CDR2 YYDKDF (reference sequence). CDR3: CATSRSLGYEQYF. Here the CDR3 DNA reads TGTGCCACCAGCAGGTCCCTTGGGTACGAGCAGTACTTC.

The chain carries TRBV9 and TRBJ1-2; D unclear. V gave up 7 bases and J gave up 3 bases, with 4 bases separating them. This CDR3 spans 10 amino acids. CDR1 and CDR2 (germline): SGDLS, YYNGEE. The CDR3 DNA is TGTGCCAGCGTTTACTATGGCTACACCTTC. Residues: CASVYYGYTF.